This T cell receptor (beta chain) derives from a study of T cells in Graves' hyperthyroidism and ophthalmopathy. General study findings and limits: From stable hyperthyroidism, ophthalmopathy was set apart by a 13 V-J model.

Authors of the study amplified TCR beta CDR3 regions from RNA transcripts. A set of HTBI primers served as the primers for a first-round RT-PCR of the TCR CDR3. TCRdb ran MiXCR on the multiplex PCR reads and lists one entry per CDR3 protein. Here the sample spans about 400,000 distinct CDR3 sequences, under 15% being singletons. Many counts were recorded for this clonotype. The antigen is unknown. A NOSPECS grade of at least 4, a Clinical Activity Score of at least 3 and duration under 3 months were recorded in ophthalmopathy patients. Patients were excluded for uncontrolled infection, other autoimmune disease, pregnancy or lactation. Around 10 ml fresh peripheral blood yielded the PBMCs. This receptor was taken from a man aged 18 to 30 with Graves' ophthalmopathy. Sequenced sample: blood.

The CDR3 protein is CASSLQGTDTEAFF. DNA of the CDR3: TGTGCCAGCAGCTTACAGGGAACTGACACTGAAGCTTTCTTT. The chain employs TRBV5-8 and TRBJ1-1; a possible D gene is TRBD1 (6 bases). CDR3 length: 14 amino acids. Germline lookup yields CDR1 SGHTS and CDR2 YDEGEE. V shed 2 bases and J shed 3 bases, with 11 bases lying between them.